This entry concerns a single T cell receptor (beta chain). No antigen is known for it. TCRdb's copy holds only in-frame clones and misses some; the assay was immunoSEQ multiplex PCR. The sample includes 1,700 or so clones, approximately 70% seen only once; the top ten take 9% to 13%. This sample stems from a study of coeliac disease. Study-wide results and caveats: Lower clonality than controls marked TRB and TRG repertoires from active celiac intraepithelial and lamina propria samples. Cross-contamination between intraepithelial and lamina propria cells was possible.

CDR3 length: 14 amino acids. Looked up from germline, CDR1 is SGHDN and CDR2 is FVKESK. The V segment lost 4 bases and the J segment 4 bases; nucleotides outside the gene matches: 6. The chain uses TRBV14 and TRBJ1-1, with TRBD1 identical over 7 bases. The sequence came from a human donor without celiac disease. The specimen sequenced was lymphocytes from the gut lamina propria. This CDR3 is CASSRPTGFTEAFF. In DNA, the CDR3 is TGTGCCAGCAGCCGACCGACAGGGTTCACTGAAGCTTTCTTT.